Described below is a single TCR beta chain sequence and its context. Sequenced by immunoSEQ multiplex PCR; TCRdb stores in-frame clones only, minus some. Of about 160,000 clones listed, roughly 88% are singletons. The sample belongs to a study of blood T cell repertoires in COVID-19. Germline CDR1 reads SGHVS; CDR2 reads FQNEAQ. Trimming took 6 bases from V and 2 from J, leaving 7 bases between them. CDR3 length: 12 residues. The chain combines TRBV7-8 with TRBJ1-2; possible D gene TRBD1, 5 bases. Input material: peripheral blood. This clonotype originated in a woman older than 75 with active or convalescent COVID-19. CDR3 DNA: TGTGCCAGCAGGACAGTGAACTATGGCTACACCTTC. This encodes CASRTVNYGYTF. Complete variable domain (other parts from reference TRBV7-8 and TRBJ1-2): GAGVSQSPRYKVAKRGQDVALRCDPISGHVSLFWYQQALGQGPEFLTYFQNEAQLDKSGLPSDRFFAERPEGSVSTLKIQRTQQEDSAVYLCASRTVNYGYTFGSGTRLTVV.